What follows is one T cell receptor beta chain and its context. This sample stems from a study of blood T cell repertoires in COVID-19. On the study more broadly: The United States, Italy and Spain provided the acute and convalescent COVID-19 samples. PBMCs, B-cell-depleted T cells, or T cells provided the cDNA or gDNA that made up the material.

Libraries were prepared by immunoSEQ multiplex PCR; TCRdb keeps only in-frame clonotypes and omits some of them. Of tens of thousands of clones in the sample, about 90% were seen once. Material: peripheral blood. This clonotype originated in a human donor in a cohort sampled during active COVID-19.

The CDR3 here is CATRGAGASYEQYF. The CDR3 nucleotides are TGTGCCACAAGGGGGGCGGGGGCCTCCTACGAGCAGTACTTC. The gene calls are TRBV27 and TRBJ2-7; TRBD2 is a possible D gene (7 bases). The V and J ends lost 10 bases and 0 bases respectively, with 16 bases between them. Germline values: CDR1 MNHEY, CDR2 SMNVEV (reference sequence). The CDR3 has 14 residues.